This TCR beta chain was sequenced during a study of cytomegalovirus exposure and HLA in healthy donors. Use of 60 Vbeta and 13 Jbeta primers characterized the PCR. Data came from immunoSEQ multiplex PCR; TCRdb stores just in-frame clones and leaves some out. The profile covers 200,000 to 250,000 clones, with approximately 80% appearing a single time and approximately 3.9% taken by the ten largest. This clone was detected a few times. The TCR was taken from a male donor in good health and CMV-seronegative. Material: PBMCs.

The DNA of the CDR3 is TGTGCCATCAGTGTTGACAGGGACTATGGCTACACCTTC. It yields the protein CAISVDRDYGYTF. This chain connects TRBV10-3 to TRBJ1-2; 7 nucleotides align to TRBD1. Germline CDR1 is ENHRY and CDR2 is SYGVKD. Losses at the gene ends were 4 bases for V and 3 bases for J; bases not matched to a gene: 2. This CDR3 is built from 13 residues.